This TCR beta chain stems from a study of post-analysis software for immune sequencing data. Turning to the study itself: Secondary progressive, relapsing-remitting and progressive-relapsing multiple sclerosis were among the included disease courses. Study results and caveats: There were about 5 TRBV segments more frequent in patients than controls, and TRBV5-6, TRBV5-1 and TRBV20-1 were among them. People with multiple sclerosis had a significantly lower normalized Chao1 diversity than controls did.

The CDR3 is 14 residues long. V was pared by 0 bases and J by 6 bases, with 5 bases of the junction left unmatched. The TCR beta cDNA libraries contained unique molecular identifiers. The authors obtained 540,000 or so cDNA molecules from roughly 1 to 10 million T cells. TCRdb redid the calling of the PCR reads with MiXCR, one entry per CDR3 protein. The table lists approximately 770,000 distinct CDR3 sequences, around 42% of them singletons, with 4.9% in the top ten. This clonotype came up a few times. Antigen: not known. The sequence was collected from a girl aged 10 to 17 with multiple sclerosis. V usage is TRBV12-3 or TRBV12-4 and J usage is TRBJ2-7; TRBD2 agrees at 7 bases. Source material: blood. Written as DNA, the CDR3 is TGTGCCAGCAGTTTAGCGGGACTAACCGGCGAGCAGTACTTC. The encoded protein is CASSLAGLTGEQYF.